This T cell receptor (beta chain) comes out of a study of blood T cells in healthy people across ages. A second about 6 to 11 cycle PCR used barcoded and J-beta primers. MiXCR was run by TCRdb on the 5' RACE reads, yielding one entry per CDR3 protein. The sample consists of roughly 700,000 distinct CDR3 sequences, over 45% of them appearing once. There were at least 5.5 micrograms of total RNA extracted from every sample. Germline CDR1 is MNHNS and CDR2 is SASEGT. V was pared by 8 bases and J by 4 bases, with 15 bases between. The CDR3 has 13 residues. The sequenced sample consisted of blood. J is TRBJ2-7 and V is TRBV6-1, with D possibly matching TRBD2 (6 bases). This receptor was taken from a woman aged 55-75 years in good health. CDR3: CASLSGFDYEQYF. In DNA, the CDR3 is TGTGCCAGCTTAAGCGGGTTCGATTACGAGCAGTACTTC.